Below are 24 T cell receptor beta chains sequenced from a single sample in a study of blood T cell repertoires in COVID-19. This table comes from immunoSEQ multiplex PCR, and its TCRdb copy is limited to in-frame clones, with some not included. In the table there are 230,000 or so clones, around four fifths of which are singletons. The specimen was peripheral blood. The receptor source for this set is a man aged 25-45 years with active or convalescent COVID-19.

This clone was counted a few times. The chain employs TRBV7-9 and TRBJ2-2; D possibly corresponds to TRBD1 (5 bases). The CDR3 consists of 13 residues. Per germline, CDR1 SEHNR and CDR2 FQNEAQ (reference sequence). The V and J ends lost 6 bases and 1 base respectively, with 6 bases between them. The CDR3 bases are TGTGCCAGCAGTGGACAGAACACCGGGGAGCTGTTTTTT. Translation: CASSGQNTGELFF. Variable domain in full (rest from reference TRBV7-9 and TRBJ2-2): DTGVSQNPRHKITKRGQNVTFRCDPISEHNRLYWYRQTLGQGPEFLTYFQNEAQLEKSRLLSDRFSAERPKGSFSTLEIQRTEQGDSAMYLCASSGQNTGELFFGEGSRLTVL.

This chain joins TRBV3-1 (or the pseudogene TRBV3-2) and TRBJ1-4, with TRBD1 matching 10 bases. After removal of 5 bases from V and 10 bases from J, the junction contained 7 bases not matched to a gene. Germline V CDR1 and CDR2: LGHDT, YNNKEL (reference sequence). There are 14 residues in the CDR3. The CDR3 coding sequence is TGTGCCAGCAGCTTCGGACAGGGGGTGGGAAAACTGTTTTTT. Amino acids: CASSFGQGVGKLFF.

This clone turned up a few times. The chain carries TRBV14 and TRBJ1-2, with a possible D match to TRBD1 (5 bases). V lost 4 bases and J 3 bases, leaving 15 bases between the germline ends. The CDR3 has 15 residues. Germline V lookup: CDR1 SGHDN, CDR2 FVKESK. The CDR3 DNA reads TGTGCCAGCAGCCCCGTCCTAGGAGGGGACTATGGCTACACCTTC. Translation: CASSPVLGGDYGYTF.

This clone appeared a single time. This CDR3 is CASSLGLDNEQFF. CDR3 DNA: TGTGCCAGCAGCTTAGGTCTCGACAATGAGCAGTTCTTC. This chain uses TRBV7-7 with TRBJ2-1; D gene uncertain. V lost 1 base and J 5 bases, leaving 6 bases between the germline ends. Germline V gene data show CDR1 as SSHAT and CDR2 as FNYEAQ (reference sequence). The CDR3 consists of 13 residues.

V gene TRBV9 combines with J gene TRBJ1-2; TRBD1 agrees at 7 bases. CDR3 length: 15 residues. Germline V lookup: CDR1 SGDLS, CDR2 YYNGEE. Trimming cost V 4 bases and J 4 bases; bases outside gene matches: 10. CDR3 protein: CASSIRQGSTYGYTF. The CDR3 nucleotides read TGTGCCAGCAGCATTCGACAGGGTAGTACCTATGGCTACACCTTC.

This clone was seen a single time. J is TRBJ2-7 and V is TRBV3-1 (or the pseudogene TRBV3-2); D is uncertain. Germline V gives CDR1 LGHDT, CDR2 YNNKEL (reference sequence). With 3 bases removed from V and 2 bases from J, the gap between germline ends came to 2 bases. The CDR3 sequence is 11 residues long. The CDR3 is CASSHAYEQYF. In nucleotides, the CDR3 is TGTGCCAGCAGCCACGCCTACGAGCAGTACTTC.

The V gene is TRBV7-2, the J gene TRBJ2-6; tentative D call: TRBD1 (5 bases). This CDR3 has 16 residues. Germline CDR1 is SGHTA and CDR2 is FQGNSA. V lost 5 bases and J lost 0, with 11 bases in between. CDR3 protein: CASSQRGLSGANVLTF. The CDR3 region has the DNA TGTGCCAGCAGCCAAAGGGGTCTCTCTGGGGCCAACGTCCTGACTTTC.

The CDR3 nucleotides are TGTGCCAGCAGCCAAACTCCTCAGGCCCCCCAGTACTTC. It codes for CASSQTPQAPQYF. This rearrangement joins TRBV5-8 to TRBJ2-5; D is undetermined. The CDR3 loop spans 13 amino acids. Trimming stripped 4 bases from V and 9 bases from J, with 16 bases between. Germline assignment: CDR1 SGHTS and CDR2 YDEGEE.

CDR3 loop: CASSVWLAGASGELFF. In DNA, the CDR3 is TGTGCCAGCAGCGTATGGCTAGCGGGAGCAAGTGGGGAGCTGTTTTTT. The J gene is TRBJ2-2, the V gene TRBV9; the match to TRBD2 covers 10 bases. The germline V gene encodes CDR1 SGDLS and CDR2 YYNGEE. There are 16 residues in the CDR3. The trim removed 1 base at V and 8 bases at J, leaving 8 bases unmatched.

V is TRBV6-6 and J is TRBJ1-2; D is uncertain. Germline V gene data show CDR1 as MNHNY and CDR2 as SVGAGI (reference sequence). The CDR3 extends over 14 amino acids. Trimming cost V 0 bases and J 4 bases, with 9 bases left between them. CDR3 amino acids: CASSYSIGVYGYTF. DNA for the CDR3: TGTGCCAGCAGTTACTCCATCGGGGTCTATGGCTACACCTTC.

The chain carries TRBV4-1 and TRBJ1-4; no clear D. Trimming took 1 base from V and 7 from J, leaving 10 bases between them. Germline CDR1 reads MGHRA; CDR2 reads YSYEKL. The CDR3 runs to 14 residues. Here the CDR3 DNA reads TGCGCCAGCAGCCAAGTGTACCTAGGTGAAAAACTGTTTTTT. Amino acids: CASSQVYLGEKLFF.

The rearrangement uses TRBV25-1 and TRBJ2-1; D remains ambiguous. The length of the CDR3 is 13 residues. CDR1 is MGHDK and CDR2 is SYGVNS in the germline V gene. Trimming stripped 6 bases from V and 0 bases from J, with 6 bases between. CDR3 region: CASSLSSYNEQFF. CDR3 nucleotides: TGTGCCAGCAGCCTCAGCTCCTACAATGAGCAGTTCTTC.

This chain joins TRBV19 and TRBJ1-4; 10 bases are a match to TRBD1. Trimming at V came to 8 bases and at J to 3 bases, leaving 3 bases not matched to a gene. Per the germline V gene, CDR1 is LNHDA and CDR2 is SQIVND (reference sequence). The CDR3 extends over 14 amino acids. CDR3 amino acids: CASGDRGSNEKLFF. The DNA of the CDR3 is TGTGCCAGTGGGGACAGGGGTTCTAATGAAAAACTGTTTTTT.

The chain combines TRBV30 with TRBJ2-7, with D perhaps matching TRBD2 (5 bases). Germline values: CDR1 GTSNPN, CDR2 SVGIG (reference sequence). The CDR3 has 11 residues. V lost 5 bases and J 5 bases, leaving 10 bases between the germline ends. CDR3 loop: CAWGTRDEQYF. In DNA form, the CDR3 reads TGTGCCTGGGGTACGAGGGACGAGCAGTACTTC.

V is TRBV10-3 and J is TRBJ1-6, with a weak D call TRBD1 (6 bases). Trimming shortened V by 10 bases and J by 5 bases, and 15 bases separated the two germline ends. Germline V gene sequence: CDR1 ENHRY, CDR2 SYGVKD. This CDR3 comprises 14 residues. The CDR3 DNA reads TGTGCCAGAGTAAGGGACACCAATAATTCACCCCTCCACTTT. Amino acid sequence: CARVRDTNNSPLHF.

The CDR3 here is CASSPEGQGAGNEKLFF. The CDR3 nucleotides read TGTGCCAGCTCCCCCGAAGGACAGGGGGCGGGTAATGAAAAACTGTTTTTT. The chain is built from TRBV19 and TRBJ1-4; TRBD1 aligns across 11 bases. The CDR3 totals 17 residues. Trimming cost V 9 bases and J 4 bases; bases outside gene matches: 13. CDR1 is LNHDA, CDR2 SQIVND, per germline (reference sequence).

This clone was seen a handful of times. The J gene is TRBJ2-6, the V gene TRBV29-1, with 12 bases matching TRBD1. Per germline, CDR1 SQVTM and CDR2 ANQGSEA. With 7 bases clipped from V and 4 bases from J, the junction kept 5 bases outside the gene matches. The CDR3 is 15 residues long. CDR3 region: CSAWDRGRGANVLTF. The CDR3 coding sequence is TGCAGCGCCTGGGACAGGGGGCGCGGGGCCAACGTCCTGACTTTC.

The rearrangement uses TRBV9 and TRBJ2-1; D gene uncertain. This CDR3 has 13 residues. The germline V and J ends were trimmed by 2 bases and 7 bases, with 10 bases remaining between them. Germline CDR1 SGDLS, CDR2 YYNGEE. This CDR3 is CASSVFESNEQFF. Here the CDR3 DNA reads TGTGCCAGCAGCGTGTTCGAGTCTAATGAGCAGTTCTTC. Full variable domain (outside the CDR3, taken from reference TRBV9 and TRBJ2-1): DSGVTQTPKHLITATGQRVTLRCSPRSGDLSVYWYQQSLDQGLQFLIQYYNGEERAKGNILERFSAQQFPDLHSELNLSSLELGDSALYFCASSVFESNEQFFGPGTRLTVL.

This rearrangement joins TRBV19 to TRBJ1-3; D uncertain. V lost 4 bases to trimming and J lost 2 bases, with 12 bases between them. Germline lookup yields CDR1 LNHDA and CDR2 SQIVND (reference sequence). This CDR3 has 15 residues. CDR3 in amino acids: CASSTGRVAGNTIYF. DNA of the CDR3: TGTGCCAGTAGTACTGGGAGAGTCGCTGGAAACACCATATATTTT.

In its sample, this clone was seen many times. The V and J genes are TRBV7-9 and TRBJ2-3, with a possible D match to TRBD1 (5 bases). Trimming left V 8 bases short and J 4 bases short, with 16 bases between. Germline CDR1 SEHNR, CDR2 FQNEAQ (reference sequence). The CDR3 is 14 residues long. CDR3 sequence (DNA): TGTGCCAGCGGACAAGGAAATACTGCAGATACGCAGTATTTT. This gives the protein CASGQGNTADTQYF.

The chain has TRBV11-2 and TRBJ2-3; 8 bases map to TRBD2. Germline CDR1 SGHAT, CDR2 FQNNGV. V was clipped by 3 bases and J by 1 base; unmatched bases: 3. The CDR3 has 15 residues. The CDR3 region has the DNA TGTGCCAGCAGCTTGGGTAGCGGGGGCACAGATACGCAGTATTTT. Its protein product is CASSLGSGGTDTQYF.

The chain couples TRBV28 to TRBJ2-7, with TRBD2 matching 7 bases. V was pared by 5 bases and J by 5 bases, with 9 bases of the junction left unmatched. CDR3 length: 14 residues. Germline V gives CDR1 MDHEN, CDR2 SYDVKM. CDR3 protein: CASSNPGGSNEQYF. The DNA of the CDR3 is TGTGCCAGCAGTAACCCCGGGGGGTCCAACGAGCAGTACTTC.

The rearrangement joins TRBV10-3 to TRBJ2-3; TRBD2 might be the D (5 bases). V lost 6 bases and J lost 4, with 5 bases in between. Germline CDR1 is ENHRY and CDR2 is SYGVKD. The CDR3 runs 11 residues. The CDR3 is CAIRRADTQYF. Here the CDR3 DNA reads TGTGCCATCAGGAGGGCAGATACGCAGTATTTT.

The chain couples TRBV18 to TRBJ1-3; no firm D call. The CDR3 is made up of 12 amino acids. From germline, CDR1 is KGHSH and CDR2 LQKENI. V was clipped by 2 bases and J by 8 bases, with 7 bases between them. The CDR3 DNA is TGTGCCAGCTCACCATCCGGTGACACCATATATTTT. Its protein product is CASSPSGDTIYF. Using reference TRBV18 and TRBJ1-3 for the parts outside the CDR3, the full variable domain is NAGVMQNPRHLVRRRGQEARLRCSPMKGHSHVYWYRQLPEEGLKFMVYLQKENIIDESGMPKERFSAEFPKEGPSILRIQQVVRGDSAAYFCASSPSGDTIYFGEGSWLTVV.